This T cell receptor (beta chain) appears in the sequencing data of a study of blood T cell repertoires in COVID-19. Study details: Both acute and convalescent COVID-19 samples were obtained from the United States, Italy and Spain. PBMCs, B-cell-depleted T cells, or T cells provided the cDNA or gDNA that made up the material.

With V trimmed by 0 bases and J by 5 bases, 5 bases remained unmatched. The CDR3 is made up of 15 amino acids. Germline CDR1 is LGHDT and CDR2 is YNNKEL (reference sequence). As originally analysed: Counts of nucleated cells, estimated from reference gene primer amplification, were obtained. Produced via immunoSEQ multiplex PCR; TCRdb's table is partial and in-frame only. V, J and clone size are taken as reported in that table, and D and trimming were inferred from the DNA itself. The table lists fewer than 50,000 clones, about 88% of them singletons. The V gene is TRBV3-1 (or the pseudogene TRBV3-2), the J gene TRBJ2-5; 8 nucleotides match TRBD1. The material sequenced was peripheral blood. The origin of this receptor is a man aged 45-65 years with active COVID-19. As DNA, the CDR3 is TGTGCCAGCAGCCAAGAACCGGGACAGGCGGAGACCCAGTACTTC. Encoded protein: CASSQEPGQAETQYF.